A single sample is the source of the 31 T cell receptor beta chains below, sequenced in a study of cytomegalovirus exposure and HLA in healthy donors. Both 60 Vbeta primers and 13 Jbeta primers went into the PCR. Repertoires were generated with immunoSEQ multiplex PCR, while TCRdb's copy carries only in-frame clones and drops some. The table has under 200,000 clones, around 84% seen once. Source material: PBMCs. These receptors all stem from a man aged 50 or older in good health and CMV-seropositive.

This chain links TRBV29-1 with TRBJ2-7, with 7 bases identical to TRBD2. The V gene's germline CDR1 is SQVTM and CDR2 ANQGSEA. The length of the CDR3 is 11 residues. The V segment lost 2 bases and the J segment 9 bases; nucleotides outside the gene matches: 4. The CDR3 loop is CSVERRGVQYV. The CDR3 DNA reads TGCAGCGTTGAAAGACGGGGGGTGCAGTACGTC.

The chain employs TRBV7-3 and TRBJ1-6; D is possibly TRBD1 (5 bases). The CDR3 runs 15 residues. Trimming removed 5 bases from V and 9 bases from J, with 17 bases in between. The germline gives CDR1 SGHTA, CDR2 FQGTGA. For the CDR3, the DNA is TGTGCCAGCAGCCTCGACAGAGTTAAGGGTTCACCCCTCCACTTT. Residues: CASSLDRVKGSPLHF.

The chain is built from TRBV7-9 and TRBJ1-2; 7 bases agree with TRBD1. The length of the CDR3 is 16 residues. CDR1 is SEHNR, CDR2 FQNEAQ, per germline (reference sequence). J was trimmed by 0 bases and V by 5 bases; bases with no gene match: 9. CDR3 amino acids: CASSREAGGANYGYTF. The CDR3 nucleotides read TGTGCCAGCAGCAGGGAGGCAGGGGGTGCTAACTATGGCTACACCTTC.

This clone was counted a single time. The chain joins TRBV6-5 to TRBJ1-6; possibly TRBD1 for D (5 bases). The germline V gene encodes CDR1 MNHEY and CDR2 SVGAGI. The ends were cut back, 5 bases at V and 9 bases at J, with 17 bases in the middle. The CDR3 runs 15 residues. DNA for the CDR3: TGTGCCAGCAGTACACGGGACTCCCGTGCTTCACCCCTCCACTTT. Amino acids: CASSTRDSRASPLHF.

The chain links TRBV6-5 to TRBJ1-5; unclear D gene. Trimming shortened V by 5 bases and J by 1 base, and 9 bases separated the two germline ends. The germline V gene has CDR1 MNHEY and CDR2 SVGAGI. The length of the CDR3 is 14 residues. The CDR3 loop is CASSPRGSNQPQHF. Written as DNA, the CDR3 is TGTGCCAGCAGTCCCAGAGGGAGCAATCAGCCCCAGCATTTT.

The J gene is TRBJ2-6, the V gene TRBV30; 10 bases agree with TRBD1. After removal of 5 bases from V and 3 bases from J, the junction contained 1 base not matched to a gene. The germline gives CDR1 GTSNPN, CDR2 SVGIG (reference sequence). This CDR3 is 14 amino acids long. The CDR3: CAWDRGLGANVLTF. DNA for the CDR3: TGTGCCTGGGACAGGGGGCTTGGGGCCAACGTCCTGACTTTC.

The chain combines TRBV18 with TRBJ1-2; 9 nucleotides line up with TRBD1. J lost 6 bases, V lost 0 bases, and 8 bases had no gene match. This CDR3 comprises 16 residues. CDR1 and CDR2 (germline): KGHSH, LQKENI. The CDR3 sequence is CASSPPPGTGNHGYTF. In DNA, the CDR3 is TGTGCCAGCTCACCACCCCCCGGGACAGGGAACCATGGCTACACCTTC. The variable domain in full, completed from reference TRBV18 and TRBJ1-2, reads NAGVMQNPRHLVRRRGQEARLRCSPMKGHSHVYWYRQLPEEGLKFMVYLQKENIIDESGMPKERFSAEFPKEGPSILRIQQVVRGDSAAYFCASSPPPGTGNHGYTFGSGTRLTVV.

This chain uses TRBV30 with TRBJ2-3; tentative D call: TRBD1 (5 bases). The CDR3 totals 15 residues. V lost 2 bases to trimming and J lost 2 bases, with 14 bases between them. Germline V gene data show CDR1 as GTSNPN and CDR2 as SVGIG (reference sequence). The CDR3: CAWSLQEAATDTQYF. The CDR3 coding sequence is TGTGCCTGGAGTTTACAGGAAGCCGCCACAGATACGCAGTATTTT.

This chain joins TRBV5-4 and TRBJ2-6; TRBD1 agrees at 7 bases. The CDR3 covers 15 residues. J was trimmed by 2 bases and V by 4 bases; bases with no gene match: 3. CDR1 and CDR2 from the germline V gene are SGHNT and YYREEE (reference sequence). DNA for the CDR3: TGTGCCAGCAGCCCCGGACAGGCTGGGGCCAACGTCCTGACTTTC. Translated, it gives CASSPGQAGANVLTF.

The chain is built from TRBV7-2 and TRBJ2-1; TRBD2 is a possible D gene (5 bases). V gave up 1 base and J gave up 0 bases, with 19 bases separating them. Germline V gives CDR1 SGHTA, CDR2 FQGNSA. The CDR3 spans 19 residues. CDR3 sequence (DNA): TGTGCCAGCAGCTTAGTGGCGGGCTCGGTGGGGAGCTCCTACAATGAGCAGTTCTTC. The encoded protein is CASSLVAGSVGSSYNEQFF.

CDR3 region: CASSNEGGYEQYF. Here the CDR3 DNA reads TGTGCCAGCAGTAACGAGGGTGGGTACGAGCAGTACTTC. The V and J genes are TRBV27 and TRBJ2-7, with D tentatively TRBD2 (5 bases). The CDR3 is 13 amino acids. The ends were cut back, 5 bases at V and 4 bases at J, with 12 bases in the middle. Germline CDR1 is MNHEY and CDR2 is SMNVEV (reference sequence).

This chain links TRBV4-3 with TRBJ2-5, with 7 bases that match TRBD2. Germline values: CDR1 LGHNA, CDR2 YSLEER. Trimming at V came to 0 bases and at J to 2 bases, leaving 6 bases not matched to a gene. The CDR3 loop spans 16 amino acids. CDR3 nucleotide sequence: TGCGCCAGCAGCCAAGATGGACGGGGGGTTCAAGAGACCCAGTACTTC. It yields the protein CASSQDGRGVQETQYF.

The chain employs TRBV5-4 and TRBJ2-1; 16 bases are a match to TRBD2. Germline lookup yields CDR1 SGHNT and CDR2 YYREEE (reference sequence). The V gene end was trimmed by 5 bases and the J gene end by 8 bases; junction bases not matched to a gene: 7. This CDR3 region has 16 residues. For the CDR3, the DNA is TGTGCCAGCAGGGGGGGACTAGCGGGGGGGTTGTATGAGCAGTTCTTC. This gives the protein CASRGGLAGGLYEQFF. Variable domain in full (rest from reference TRBV5-4 and TRBJ2-1): ETGVTQSPTHLIKTRGQQVTLRCSSQSGHNTVSWYQQALGQGPQFIFQYYREEENGRGNFPPRFSGLQFPNYSSELNVNALELDDSALYLCASRGGLAGGLYEQFFGPGTRLTVL.

V and J are TRBV21-1 and TRBJ1-5. TRBV21-1 constitutes a pseudogene. This CDR3 comprises 12 residues. Here the CDR3 DNA reads TGTGCCAGCAGCAAATCTAATCAGCCCCAGCATTTT. Its protein product is CASSKSNQPQHF.

This chain links TRBV27 with TRBJ2-1; 9 positions agree with TRBD1. The germline V gene has CDR1 MNHEY and CDR2 SMNVEV (reference sequence). J was trimmed by 3 bases and V by 6 bases; bases with no gene match: 9. CDR3 length: 16 amino acids. CDR3: CASSITQGAYYNEQFF. For the CDR3, the DNA is TGTGCCAGCAGCATAACACAGGGGGCTTACTACAATGAGCAGTTCTTC.

The V gene is TRBV7-3, the J gene TRBJ1-1, with D possibly matching TRBD1 (5 bases). Germline lookup yields CDR1 SGHTA and CDR2 FQGTGA. V lost 2 bases, J lost 1 base, and 8 bases lay in between. CDR3 length: 14 residues. The CDR3: CASSLGGSNTEAFF. DNA of the CDR3: TGTGCCAGCAGCTTAGGGGGGTCGAACACTGAAGCTTTCTTT. Together with reference TRBV7-3 and TRBJ1-1, the CDR3 gives the full variable domain: GAGVSQTPSNKVTEKGKYVELRCDPISGHTALYWYRQSLGQGPEFLIYFQGTGAADDSGLPNDRFFAVRPEGSVSTLKIQRTERGDSAVYLCASSLGGSNTEAFFGQGTRLTVV.

The chain links TRBV19 to TRBJ2-1; TRBD2 aligns across 11 bases. The junction had 4 bases not matched to a gene; V was cut back by 7 bases and J by 2 bases. Germline CDR1 reads LNHDA; CDR2 reads SQIVND (reference sequence). The CDR3 extends over 15 amino acids. The CDR3 loop is CASIGLAGTYNEQFF. In nucleotides, the CDR3 is TGTGCCAGTATCGGACTAGCGGGCACCTACAATGAGCAGTTCTTC. The entire variable domain, with the rest obtained from reference TRBV19 and TRBJ2-1, is as follows: DGGITQSPKYLFRKEGQNVTLSCEQNLNHDAMYWYRQDPGQGLRLIYYSQIVNDFQKGDIAEGYSVSREKKESFPLTVTSAQKNPTAFYLCASIGLAGTYNEQFFGPGTRLTVL.

This clone came up a few times. The chain combines TRBV12-5 with TRBJ2-2, with TRBD2 identical over 11 bases. V shed 5 bases and J 6 bases; nucleotides not matched to a gene: 5. The CDR3 has 15 amino acids. Germline CDR1 reads LGHNT; CDR2 reads FRNRAP. DNA of the CDR3: TGTGCTAGTGGTGTACTAGCGGGAGCGGCCGGGGAGCTGTTTTTT. It specifies CASGVLAGAAGELFF.

J is TRBJ2-2 and V is TRBV9; D is possibly TRBD1 (6 bases). Deletions cut 0 bases from V and 6 bases from J, with 12 bases between. The CDR3 extends over 15 amino acids. Germline assignment: CDR1 SGDLS and CDR2 YYNGEE. The CDR3 reads CASSVEYRESGELFF. The CDR3 region has the DNA TGTGCCAGCAGCGTAGAGTACAGGGAGTCCGGGGAGCTGTTTTTT.

The chain joins TRBV5-8 to TRBJ2-5, with 9 bases matching TRBD1. CDR3 length: 13 residues. Germline CDR1 SGHTS, CDR2 YDEGEE. V was pared by 7 bases and J by 4 bases, with 5 bases of the junction left unmatched. CDR3 residues: CASPGQGRETQYF. The DNA for the CDR3 is TGTGCCAGCCCGGGACAGGGTAGAGAGACCCAGTACTTC.

This clone has just one count. In DNA, the CDR3 is TGCGCCAGCAGCCCTGGACTAGCGGGAGGTGGGAATGAGCAGTTCTTC. It translates to CASSPGLAGGGNEQFF. The V and J genes are TRBV5-1 and TRBJ2-1; 14 bases align to TRBD2. The ends lost 4 bases at V and 7 bases at J; junction bases unmatched: 7. CDR1 SGHRS and CDR2 YFSETQ come from the germline V gene. There are 16 residues in the CDR3.

V and J are TRBV5-1 and TRBJ2-7; a weak D match, TRBD1 (6 bases). The CDR3 sequence is 17 residues long. Germline CDR1 reads SGHRS; CDR2 reads YFSETQ. With 1 base removed from V and 5 bases from J, the gap between germline ends came to 22 bases. CDR3 bases: TGCGCCAGCAGCTTGAGGGTGCCCATAGTGTGGGGGCACGAGCAGTACGTC. Its translation is CASSLRVPIVWGHEQYV.

CDR3 in amino acids: CATSGTRLNEKLFF. For the CDR3, the DNA is TGTGCCACCTCCGGGACAAGGCTTAATGAAAAACTGTTTTTT. The V call is TRBV2, the J call TRBJ1-4; TRBD1 might be the D (6 bases). The CDR3 has 14 residues. Per the germline V gene, CDR1 is SNHLY and CDR2 is FYNNEI. V lost 10 bases and J 4 bases, leaving 16 bases between the germline ends. The full variable domain, rest sourced from reference TRBV2 and TRBJ1-4, is EPEVTQTPSHQVTQMGQEVILRCVPISNHLYFYWYRQILGQKVEFLVSFYNNEISEKSEIFDDQFSVERPDGSNFTLKIRSTKLEDSAMYFCATSGTRLNEKLFFGSGTQLSVL.

CDR3 loop: CASSVGQQETQYF. CDR3 coding DNA: TGTGCCAGCAGCGTGGGGCAGCAAGAGACCCAGTACTTC. The chain joins TRBV9 to TRBJ2-5; the D gene is possibly TRBD1 (5 bases). Germline V gives CDR1 SGDLS, CDR2 YYNGEE. The V and J ends lost 2 bases and 2 bases respectively, with 7 bases between them. The CDR3 extends over 13 amino acids.

CDR3 sequence reads: CASWSTGNTIYF. The CDR3 DNA reads TGTGCCAGCTGGTCGACAGGAAACACCATATATTTT. This chain uses TRBV18 with TRBJ1-3; D gene uncertain. V shed 7 bases and J shed 4 bases, with 8 bases lying between them. The CDR3 is 12 amino acids. CDR1 KGHSH and CDR2 LQKENI come from the germline V gene.

The chain recombines TRBV7-6 with TRBJ2-7, with 15 bases identical to TRBD2. CDR1 and CDR2 (germline): SGHVS, FNYEAQ. The ends lost 5 bases at V and 6 bases at J; junction bases unmatched: 2. This CDR3 is built from 14 residues. Here the CDR3 DNA reads TGTGCCAGCAGCGGGACTAGCGGGGGGCTCGAGCAGTACTTC. Translated, it gives CASSGTSGGLEQYF.

The rearrangement links TRBV27 to TRBJ2-5; 7 bases are a match to TRBD1. V was pared by 0 bases and J by 5 bases, with 6 bases of the junction left unmatched. The V gene's germline CDR1 is MNHEY and CDR2 SMNVEV (reference sequence). The CDR3 sequence is 15 residues long. The CDR3 DNA follows: TGTGCCAGCAGTTTATCGGGACAGATATTTGAGACCCAGTACTTC. This encodes CASSLSGQIFETQYF.

This sequence joins TRBV5-5 and TRBJ1-1; D is perhaps TRBD1 (6 bases). There are 15 residues in the CDR3. V lost 6 bases, J lost 1 base, and 16 bases lay in between. Looked up from germline, CDR1 is SGHKS and CDR2 is YYEKEE (reference sequence). The CDR3 protein is CASIPSTGQNTEAFF. The DNA of the CDR3 is TGTGCCAGCATCCCTTCGACAGGCCAGAACACTGAAGCTTTCTTT.

The chain links TRBV7-7 to TRBJ2-3, with a weak D call TRBD1 (5 bases). V lost 0 bases to trimming and J lost 6 bases, with 7 bases between them. Germline V CDR1 and CDR2: SSHAT, FNYEAQ (reference sequence). The CDR3 extends over 13 amino acids. CDR3 nucleotide sequence: TGTGCCAGCAGCTTAGCCTACAGGGATACGCAGTATTTT. Amino acid sequence: CASSLAYRDTQYF.

The chain joins TRBV7-6 to TRBJ2-5; maybe TRBD2 (5 bases). Per germline, CDR1 SGHVS and CDR2 FNYEAQ. Trimming took 1 base from V and 4 from J, leaving 7 bases between them. The CDR3 runs 13 residues. The CDR3 region has the DNA TGTGCCAGCAGCTTAGGGGCGGGAGAGACCCAGTACTTC. This translates into CASSLGAGETQYF.

This clone was recorded only once. The rearrangement links TRBV5-1 to TRBJ2-2; no definite D call. CDR1 and CDR2 from the germline V gene are SGHRS and YFSETQ. Trimming removed 0 bases from V and 0 bases from J, with 9 bases in between. The CDR3 covers 16 residues. CDR3: CASSLAQISNTGELFF. The CDR3 DNA sequence: TGCGCCAGCAGCTTGGCACAGATTTCGAACACCGGGGAGCTGTTTTTT.